Included here is one T cell receptor (beta chain) sequence, with context. CDR1 LGHNA and CDR2 YSLEER come from the germline V gene. V trimming: 1 base; J trimming: 13 bases; junction bases outside the gene matches: 9. This CDR3 comprises 16 residues. This sample was taken from a study of blood T cell repertoires in COVID-19. Study as a whole: The origin of the acute and convalescent COVID-19 samples was the United States, Italy and Spain.

Data came from immunoSEQ multiplex PCR; TCRdb stores just in-frame clones and leaves some out. The data hold some 89,000 clones, with roughly 89% observed a single time. V is TRBV4-3 and J is TRBJ2-1, with 14 bases aligning to TRBD2. Material: peripheral blood. This TCR was recovered from a human donor in a cohort sampled during active COVID-19. The CDR3 is CASSQGPGLAGEKQFF. The CDR3 DNA follows: TGCGCCAGCAGCCAAGGTCCGGGACTAGCGGGAGAGAAACAGTTCTTC.